This is a list of T cell receptor beta chains from one sample in a study of neurological immune-mediated disorders. TCRdb re-derived calls from the 5' RACE reads in MiXCR, one entry per CDR3 protein. Of tens of thousands of distinct CDR3 sequences in the sample, 7% to 9% are singletons; the top ten hold roughly 2%. The specimen was PBMCs. The source of these receptors is a woman aged 40 to 50 in good health. Both conserved end residues are part of each CDR3. Each record gives: clone size, J gene, V gene, D gene, CDR3 protein, CDR3 DNA. D genes are given only for firm matches. A clone size is listed for some rows: how often the clone was seen (once, few, many), or a class if it is expanded.

many,TRBJ2-1,TRBV29-1,NA,CSARGTGALSYNEQFF,TGCAGCGCAAGAGGGACGGGTGCCCTCTCCTACAATGAGCAGTTCTTC
few,TRBJ2-3,TRBV20-1,NA,CSARESTDTQYF,TGCAGTGCTAGAGAATCGACAGATACGCAGTATTTT
NA,TRBJ2-7,TRBV4-3,NA,CASSQAAGLGEQYF,TGCGCCAGCAGCCAAGCGGCGGGCCTAGGCGAGCAGTACTTC
many,TRBJ1-2,TRBV15,NA,CATSRDEGPPSGYTF,TGTGCCACCAGCAGAGATGAGGGCCCTCCCTCTGGCTACACCTTC
few,TRBJ2-6,TRBV25-1,NA,CASIPMGANVLTF,TGTGCCAGCATCCCTATGGGGGCCAACGTCCTGACTTTC
many,TRBJ2-1,TRBV5-1,TRBD1,CASTQGTGLPPEQFF,TGCGCCAGCACCCAAGGGACAGGTTTACCACCTGAGCAGTTCTTC
NA,TRBJ1-2,TRBV12-3/TRBV12-4,TRBD1,CASSSGDRANYGYTF,TGTGCCAGCAGTTCAGGGGACAGGGCGAACTATGGCTACACCTTC
few,TRBJ2-7,TRBV7-2,NA,CASTLEVGRNEQYF,TGTGCCAGCACCCTAGAGGTAGGCCGTAACGAGCAGTACTTC
many,TRBJ2-2,TRBV14,NA,CASSTGTVNTGELFF,TGTGCCAGCAGTACCGGGACGGTGAACACCGGGGAGCTGTTTTTT
many,TRBJ2-2,TRBV5-1,TRBD1,CASSISTGQDTGELFF,TGCGCCAGCAGCATATCGACAGGGCAGGACACCGGGGAGCTGTTTTTT
many,TRBJ1-1,TRBV20-1,NA,CSAPILRNTEAFF,TGCAGTGCTCCGATTTTGAGGAACACTGAAGCTTTCTTT
many,TRBJ2-3,TRBV20-1,TRBD2,CSAGRLAGIPDTQYF,TGCAGTGCCGGGAGACTAGCGGGAATCCCAGATACGCAGTATTTT
many,TRBJ1-1,TRBV4-1,NA,CASSQVSLPNTEAFF,TGCGCCAGCAGCCAAGTCTCTCTCCCGAACACTGAAGCTTTCTTT
few,TRBJ1-2,TRBV7-2,NA,CASSQIREAAAYTF,TGTGCCAGCAGCCAAATCAGGGAAGCCGCGGCCTACACCTTC
NA,TRBJ2-1,TRBV30,NA,CAWARQLYNEQFF,TGTGCCTGGGCCAGACAGCTGTACAATGAGCAGTTCTTC
NA,TRBJ1-2,TRBV15,NA,CATSRDRGAISYGYTF,TGTGCCACCAGCAGAGATCGGGGGGCGATTAGCTATGGCTACACCTTC
many,TRBJ2-2,TRBV13,NA,CASSPTRDGELFF,TGTGCCAGCAGCCCAACGAGGGATGGGGAGCTGTTTTTT
many,TRBJ1-1,TRBV5-1,TRBD1,CASSQTQGLNTEAFF,TGCGCCAGCAGCCAGACACAGGGGTTGAACACTGAAGCTTTCTTT
NA,TRBJ1-5,TRBV19,NA,CASTSGGTNQPQHF,TGTGCCAGTACCTCCGGCGGTACCAATCAGCCCCAGCATTTT
NA,TRBJ2-5,TRBV5-1,NA,CASTLGGTQYF,TGTGCCAGCACCCTGGGGGGGACCCAGTACTTC
NA,TRBJ2-1,TRBV7-3,NA,CASSLTADVNEQFF,TGTGCCAGCAGCTTAACGGCCGACGTAAATGAGCAGTTCTTC
many,TRBJ1-2,TRBV11-2,TRBD1,CASSPLRGQGHGYTF,TGTGCCAGCAGCCCACTACGGGGACAGGGTCATGGCTACACCTTC
many,TRBJ2-7,TRBV18,NA,CASSLSGPYEQYF,TGTGCCAGCTCCCTTTCGGGCCCCTACGAGCAGTACTTC
many,TRBJ1-2,TRBV20-1,NA,CSARWGTSYGYTF,TGCAGTGCTAGATGGGGGACCTCCTATGGCTACACCTTC
NA,TRBJ2-1,TRBV25-1,TRBD2,CASIEPRGLAGGPHNEQFF,TGTGCCAGCATTGAACCCCGGGGACTAGCGGGGGGTCCACACAATGAGCAGTTCTTC
many,TRBJ2-7,TRBV6-5,NA,CASSYDKYYEQYF,TGTGCCAGCAGTTACGACAAATACTACGAGCAGTACTTC
many,TRBJ1-1,TRBV11-2,NA,CASSSYTEAFF,TGTGCCAGCAGCTCTTACACTGAAGCTTTCTTT
many,TRBJ1-1,TRBV14,NA,CASSQDVKENTEAFF,TGTGCCAGCAGCCAAGACGTGAAGGAGAACACTGAAGCTTTCTTT
many,TRBJ2-2,TRBV5-1,TRBD1,CASWTGNTGELFF,TGCGCCAGCTGGACAGGAAACACCGGGGAGCTGTTTTTT
many,TRBJ1-2,TRBV5-5,TRBD1,CASSLFRGGAGYGYTF,TGTGCCAGCAGCCTGTTCAGAGGGGGCGCGGGCTATGGCTACACCTTC
many,TRBJ2-1,TRBV4-3,TRBD2,CASSQDQTSGSKFF,TGCGCCAGCAGCCAAGATCAGACTAGCGGGAGTAAGTTCTTC
many,TRBJ1-1,TRBV27,TRBD1,CASYSDSLRQGAFF,TGTGCCAGCTACTCGGACAGTCTAAGACAGGGAGCTTTCTTT
many,TRBJ2-5,TRBV5-1,NA,CASSWTQETQYF,TGCGCCAGCAGCTGGACACAAGAGACCCAGTACTTC